The entry below describes one T cell receptor (beta chain). Its antigen is not known. Donors likely had unrecorded immune exposures despite being nominally healthy when sampled. These data belong to a study of cytomegalovirus exposure and HLA in healthy donors. Study-level points and caveats: Researchers left out some V segments, among them TRBV6-2 and TRBV6-3, as indistinguishable. A previous analysis found most TCR beta V segments productive roughly 87% or roughly 30% of the time.

V gave up 2 bases and J gave up 6 bases; unmatched junction bases: 13. This CDR3 contains 17 residues. CDR1 MGHDK and CDR2 SYGVNS come from the germline V gene. The PCR had 60 Vbeta and 13 Jbeta primers. This table comes from immunoSEQ multiplex PCR, and its TCRdb copy is limited to in-frame clones, with some not included. The sample lists 200,000 to 300,000 clones, approximately 84% occurring once. The TCR was taken from a woman aged 35 to 49 in good health and CMV-seropositive. Sequencing was done on a sample of PBMCs. The V gene is TRBV25-1, the J gene TRBJ2-1; 7 nucleotides match TRBD2. Here the CDR3 reads CASSEERRAGRGNEQFF. Here the CDR3 DNA reads TGTGCCAGCAGTGAAGAAAGGAGAGCGGGACGGGGCAATGAGCAGTTCTTC.